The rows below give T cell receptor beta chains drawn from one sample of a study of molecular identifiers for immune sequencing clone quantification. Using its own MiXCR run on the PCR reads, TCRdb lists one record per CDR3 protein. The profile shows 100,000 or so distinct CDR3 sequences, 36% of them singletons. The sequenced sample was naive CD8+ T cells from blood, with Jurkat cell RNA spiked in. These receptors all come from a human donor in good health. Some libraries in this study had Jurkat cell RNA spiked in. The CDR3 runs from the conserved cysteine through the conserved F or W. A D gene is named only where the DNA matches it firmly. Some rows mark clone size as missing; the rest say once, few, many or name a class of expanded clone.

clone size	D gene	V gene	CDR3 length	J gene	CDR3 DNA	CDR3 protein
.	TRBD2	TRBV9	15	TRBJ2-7	TGTGCCAGCAGCGTAGGGGGGACTAGCGGTTACGAGCAGTACTTC	CASSVGGTSGYEQYF
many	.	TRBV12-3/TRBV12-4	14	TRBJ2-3	TGTGCCAGCAGTCTTGGCGGAATCACAGATACGCAGTATTTT	CASSLGGITDTQYF
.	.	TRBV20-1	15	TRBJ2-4	TGCAGTGCTCTACAGGGAAGTTTAGCCAAAAACATTCAGTACTTC	CSALQGSLAKNIQYF
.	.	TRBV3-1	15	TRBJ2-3	TGTGCCAGCAGCCTGTCGGGCTATAGAACGGATACGCAGTATTTT	CASSLSGYRTDTQYF
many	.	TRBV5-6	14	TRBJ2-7	TGTGCCAGCAGCCCGGGGCTGGGAGGTAGCGAGCAGTACTTC	CASSPGLGGSEQYF
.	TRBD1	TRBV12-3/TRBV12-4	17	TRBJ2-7	TGTGCCAGCAGTCCGGGACAGGGTTTAATGGTGACCTACGAGCAGTACTTC	CASSPGQGLMVTYEQYF
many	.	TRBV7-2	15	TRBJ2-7	TGTGCCAGCAGTAAGCTCCCCGACACCGCCTACGAGCAGTACTTC	CASSKLPDTAYEQYF
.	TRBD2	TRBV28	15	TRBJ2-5	TGTGCCAGCAGTTTCACTAGCGGGGCCCCCGGGACCCAGTACTTC	CASSFTSGAPGTQYF
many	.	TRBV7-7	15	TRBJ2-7	TGTGCTAGCAGCTTAGCGAGTGGGGGTGCCTACGAGCAGTACTTC	CASSLASGGAYEQYF
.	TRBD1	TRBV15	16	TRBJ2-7	TGTGCCACCAGCAGAACAACCGGGACAGGGACCTACGAGCAGTACTTC	CATSRTTGTGTYEQYF
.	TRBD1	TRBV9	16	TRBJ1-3	TGTGCCAGCAGCGGGGGACAGGCAGCCTCTGGATACACCATATATTTT	CASSGGQAASGYTIYF
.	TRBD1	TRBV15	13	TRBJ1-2	TGTGCCACCAGCAGGGGACAGTTCTATGGCCACACCTTC	CATSRGQFYGHTF
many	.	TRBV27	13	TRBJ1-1	TGTGCCAGCAGGGTAGCGGGGGGCGCTGAAGCTTTCTTT	CASRVAGGAEAFF
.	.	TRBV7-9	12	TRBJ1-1	TGTGCCAGCAGCAGCGTGGCCACTGAAGCTTTCTTT	CASSSVATEAFF
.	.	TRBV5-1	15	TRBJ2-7	TGCGCCAGCGCCAAAATGTGGGGGGACTCCTACGAGCAGTACTTC	CASAKMWGDSYEQYF
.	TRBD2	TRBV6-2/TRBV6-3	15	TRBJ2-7	TGTGCCAGCAGGGGAGCAGCGGGATCGGGCTACGAGCAGTACTTC	CASRGAAGSGYEQYF
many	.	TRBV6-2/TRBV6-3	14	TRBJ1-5	TGTGCCAGCAGTTACTGGGGGGTACATCAGCCCCAGCATTTT	CASSYWGVHQPQHF
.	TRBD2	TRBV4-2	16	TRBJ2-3	TGTGCCAGCAGCCAAGAGGGGACTAGCCTCCCAGATACGCAGTATTTT	CASSQEGTSLPDTQYF
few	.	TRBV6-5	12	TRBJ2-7	TGTGCCAGCATGTCCCACTCCTACGAGCAGTACTTC	CASMSHSYEQYF
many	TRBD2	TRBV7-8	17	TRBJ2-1	TGTGCCAGCAGCTTAGAACTAGCGGGAGGGCCCGACAATGAGCAGTTCTTC	CASSLELAGGPDNEQFF
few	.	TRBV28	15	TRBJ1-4	TGTGCCAGCAGCCCCCCGGGGGGGGCTGGTGAAAAACTGTTTTTT	CASSPPGGAGEKLFF
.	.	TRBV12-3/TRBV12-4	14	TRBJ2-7	TGTGACAGCACTTTAGCGCTCCGATCCTACGAGCAGTACTTC	CDSTLALRSYEQYF
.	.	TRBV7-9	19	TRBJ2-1	TGTGCCAGCAGCACCCTCTGGGGGACGGGGGCGACCCCAACTTCCATTCAGTTCTTC	CASSTLWGTGATPTSIQFF
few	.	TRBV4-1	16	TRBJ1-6	TGCGCCAGCAGCCAAGATACGGCAGGGGCGAGGTCACCCCTCCACTTT	CASSQDTAGARSPLHF
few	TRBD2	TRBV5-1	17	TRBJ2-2	TGCGCCAGCAGGCCTACTAGCGGGAGGGTCGACACCGGGGAGCTGTTTTTT	CASRPTSGRVDTGELFF
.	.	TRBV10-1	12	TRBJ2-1	TGCGCCAGCAGTGACCCCTACAAAGAGCAGTTCTTC	CASSDPYKEQFF
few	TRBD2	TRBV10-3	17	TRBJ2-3	TGTGCCATCAGTGAGCCCCTCGGGACTATAAGCACAGATACGCAGTATTTT	CAISEPLGTISTDTQYF
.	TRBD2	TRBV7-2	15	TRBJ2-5	TGTGCCAGCAGCTTAGGCCTAGCGGGAAGCGAGACCCAGTACTTC	CASSLGLAGSETQYF
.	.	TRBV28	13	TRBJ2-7	TGTGCCAGCAGTTTACAGAGATCCTACGAGCAGTACTTC	CASSLQRSYEQYF
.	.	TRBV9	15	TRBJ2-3	TGTGCCAGCAGCGTAGAACAGAGCCACACAGATACGCAGTATTTT	CASSVEQSHTDTQYF
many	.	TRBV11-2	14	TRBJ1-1	TGTGCCAGCAGTTGGCGAATGGGGGTCACTGAAGCTTTCTTT	CASSWRMGVTEAFF
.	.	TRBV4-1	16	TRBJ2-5	TGCGCCAGCAGCCAAGAAAGCCGGGGAGCTGCCGAGACCCAGTACTTC	CASSQESRGAAETQYF
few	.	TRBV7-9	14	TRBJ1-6	TGTGCCAGCAGCTGGGGGGGGCTTAATTCACCCCTCCACTTT	CASSWGGLNSPLHF
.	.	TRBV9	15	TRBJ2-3	TGTGCCAGCAGCGTAGGTGGACAGAGCACAGATACGCAGTATTTT	CASSVGGQSTDTQYF
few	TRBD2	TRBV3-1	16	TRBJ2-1	TGTGCCAGCAGCCAAGTGACTAGCGGGTTTTACAATGAGCAGTTCTTC	CASSQVTSGFYNEQFF
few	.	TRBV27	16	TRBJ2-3	TGTGCCAGCAGTCCGACTCCGGGACGTAACACAGATACGCAGTATTTT	CASSPTPGRNTDTQYF
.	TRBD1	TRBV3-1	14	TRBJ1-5	TGTGCCAGCAGCCTCGGACAGGGCCGTCAGCCCCAGCATTTT	CASSLGQGRQPQHF
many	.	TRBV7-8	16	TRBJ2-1	TGTGCCAGCAGCTTAGAGGTCGGGAGTTATCATAATGAGCAGTTCTTC	CASSLEVGSYHNEQFF
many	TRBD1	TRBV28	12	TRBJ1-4	TGTGCCAGCAAACGGGACAGCGAAAAACTGTTTTTT	CASKRDSEKLFF
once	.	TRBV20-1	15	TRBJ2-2	TGCAGTGCTAGAGATCCTGGGCTAATCACCGGGGAGCTGTTTTTT	CSARDPGLITGELFF